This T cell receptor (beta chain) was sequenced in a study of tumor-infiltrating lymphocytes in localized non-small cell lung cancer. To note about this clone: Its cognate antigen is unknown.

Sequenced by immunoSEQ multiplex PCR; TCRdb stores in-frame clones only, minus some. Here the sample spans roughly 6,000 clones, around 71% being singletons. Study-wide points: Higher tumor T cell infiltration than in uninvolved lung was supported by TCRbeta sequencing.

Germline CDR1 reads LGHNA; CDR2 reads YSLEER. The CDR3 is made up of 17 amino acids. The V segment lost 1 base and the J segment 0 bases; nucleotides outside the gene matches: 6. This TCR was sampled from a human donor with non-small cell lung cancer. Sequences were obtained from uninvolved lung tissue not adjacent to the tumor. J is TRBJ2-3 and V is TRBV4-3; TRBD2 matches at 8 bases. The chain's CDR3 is CASSQGRGGLSTDTQYF. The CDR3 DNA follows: TGCGCCAGCAGCCAAGGTCGGGGGGGACTAAGCACAGATACGCAGTATTTT.